The 19 T cell receptor beta chains presented below share a single source sample, sequenced in a study of cytomegalovirus exposure and HLA in healthy donors. Both 60 Vbeta primers and 13 Jbeta primers went into the PCR. The data were produced by immunoSEQ multiplex PCR, yet TCRdb's version contains in-frame clones alone and is incomplete. The sample gives around 120,000 clones, less than 75% of which show up once; approximately 11% is in the top ten. Material for sequencing was PBMCs. These receptors were collected from a middle-aged man in good health and CMV-seropositive.

This clone was observed a few times. This chain links TRBV5-8 with TRBJ1-1, with a possible D match to TRBD1 (6 bases). Trimming removed 0 bases from V and 0 bases from J, with 6 bases in between. This CDR3 contains 14 residues. Germline V gene data show CDR1 as SGHTS and CDR2 as YDEGEE. CDR3: CASSLGTVNTEAFF. Written as DNA, the CDR3 is TGTGCCAGCAGCTTGGGGACAGTGAACACTGAAGCTTTCTTT.

The table lists this clone with a few counts. The chain uses TRBV28 and TRBJ2-6; TRBD2 matches 8 bases. V trimming: 7 bases; J trimming: 4 bases; junction bases outside the gene matches: 6. The germline CDR1 and CDR2 sequences are MDHEN and SYDVKM. This CDR3 has 15 amino acids. CDR3 coding DNA: TGTGCCAGCAACCGACTAGCGAACGGGGCCAACGTCCTGACTTTC. Translated: CASNRLANGANVLTF.

The rearrangement uses TRBV5-1 and TRBJ1-1; TRBD1 matches at 10 bases. Trimming cost V 3 bases and J 5 bases; bases outside gene matches: 4. From germline, CDR1 is SGHRS and CDR2 YFSETQ. CDR3 length: 14 amino acids. The DNA of the CDR3 is TGCGCCAGCAGCTGGACAGGGGGGAGTACTGAAGCTTTCTTT. Its protein product is CASSWTGGSTEAFF.

The chain uses TRBV5-4 and TRBJ2-7; 8 nucleotides match TRBD1. This CDR3 spans 15 amino acids. The trim removed 0 bases at V and 5 bases at J, leaving 7 bases unmatched. From germline, CDR1 is SGHNT and CDR2 YYREEE (reference sequence). The CDR3 is CASSLDRTGIDEQYF. In DNA, the CDR3 is TGTGCCAGCAGCTTGGATAGGACAGGGATCGACGAGCAGTACTTC.

The chain uses TRBV10-3 and TRBJ1-2, with TRBD1 matching 7 bases. This CDR3 is built from 15 residues. The J segment lost 8 bases and the V segment lost 4 bases, leaving 13 bases of the junction unmatched. Looked up from germline, CDR1 is ENHRY and CDR2 is SYGVKD. The CDR3 bases are TGTGCCATCAGTGCATCGACCGACAGGGTCAACGGCTACACCTTC. Translation: CAISASTDRVNGYTF.

This CDR3 is CASSVSSSGNQETQYF. As DNA, the CDR3 is TGTGCCAGCAGCGTAAGTAGTAGCGGGAACCAAGAGACCCAGTACTTC. The genes are TRBV9 and TRBJ2-5, with 8 positions matching TRBD2. Germline CDR1 SGDLS, CDR2 YYNGEE. The CDR3 runs 16 residues. J lost 0 bases, V lost 1 base, and 5 bases had no gene match.

The V gene is TRBV10-3, the J gene TRBJ2-1; 7 bases agree with TRBD2. Germline CDR1 ENHRY, CDR2 SYGVKD. This CDR3 comprises 13 residues. V gave up 11 bases and J gave up 3 bases; unmatched junction bases: 7. CDR3 loop: CAAGLADYNEQFF. CDR3 sequence (DNA): TGTGCCGCCGGGCTAGCGGACTACAATGAGCAGTTCTTC.

The chain is built from TRBV19 and TRBJ1-4; D remains ambiguous. CDR1 and CDR2 (germline): LNHDA, SQIVND (reference sequence). This CDR3 is 16 amino acids long. Deletions cut 2 bases from V and 0 bases from J, with 10 bases between. The CDR3 DNA sequence: TGTGCCAGTAGTATAAGAGGGCCCGCAACTAATGAAAAACTGTTTTTT. It is translated as CASSIRGPATNEKLFF.

The chain links TRBV30 to TRBJ2-7, with a possible D match to TRBD1 (5 bases). With 4 bases removed from V and 1 base from J, the gap between germline ends came to 17 bases. The CDR3 has 15 residues. Germline CDR1 and CDR2: GTSNPN and SVGIG (reference sequence). As DNA, the CDR3 is TGTGCCTGGACCTCCTTCGCCAGGGAATCCTACGAGCAGTACTTC. Its translation: CAWTSFARESYEQYF.

The chain couples TRBV9 to TRBJ2-7, with D possibly TRBD2 on 7 matching bases. Trimming removed 7 bases at V and 2 bases at J, with 16 bases between. Germline values: CDR1 SGDLS, CDR2 YYNGEE. The CDR3 extends over 14 amino acids. The CDR3 coding sequence is TGTGCCAGCGCGGGGGACACTTTTACCTACGAGCAGTACGTC. Translation gives CASAGDTFTYEQYV.

There are a few counts of this clone. The V call is TRBV19, the J call TRBJ1-5; a weak D match, TRBD1 (5 bases). The V and J ends lost 2 bases and 9 bases respectively, with 8 bases between them. Germline CDR1 is LNHDA and CDR2 is SQIVND (reference sequence). The length of the CDR3 is 12 residues. CDR3 coding DNA: TGTGCCAGTAGTATATTGGGGCGGCCCCAGCATTTT. This sequence encodes CASSILGRPQHF.

In DNA form, the CDR3 reads TGTGCCAGCAGTTACTTAGCGGGAGGAGGAGAGACCCAGTACTTC. Its translation is CASSYLAGGGETQYF. The chain has TRBV6-6 and TRBJ2-5; 10 bases line up with TRBD2. CDR3 length: 15 residues. V shed 1 base and J 4 bases; nucleotides not matched to a gene: 3. Germline CDR1 and CDR2: MNHNY and SVGAGI (reference sequence).

This sequence joins TRBV4-1 and TRBJ1-2; 9 nucleotides agree with TRBD1. Germline CDR1 and CDR2: MGHRA and YSYEKL. The CDR3 consists of 14 residues. V lost 6 bases, J lost 5 bases, and 7 bases stayed unmatched. CDR3 region: CASSPGTGLYGYTF. CDR3 DNA: TGCGCCAGCAGTCCTGGGACAGGGTTGTATGGCTACACCTTC.

This rearrangement joins TRBV30 to TRBJ1-1; 11 positions match TRBD1. Germline loops: CDR1 GTSNPN, CDR2 SVGIG (reference sequence). With 2 bases clipped from V and 5 bases from J, the junction kept 4 bases outside the gene matches. There are 14 residues in the CDR3. The CDR3 nucleotides are TGTGCCTGGAGTTACCGGGACAGGGGGACTGAAGCTTTCTTT. Its translation is CAWSYRDRGTEAFF.

The V and J genes are TRBV4-1 and TRBJ2-7, with D maybe TRBD1 (6 bases). This CDR3 is 15 amino acids long. Germline loops: CDR1 MGHRA, CDR2 YSYEKL. V lost 0 bases, J lost 3 bases, and 12 bases lay in between. CDR3 DNA sequence: TGCGCCAGCAGCCAAGATGGATCAGGGGACTACGAGCAGTACTTC. It is translated as CASSQDGSGDYEQYF.

The V gene is TRBV9, the J gene TRBJ2-7, with a possible D match to TRBD2 (5 bases). This CDR3 has 15 residues. V was pared by 0 bases and J by 3 bases, with 13 bases between. CDR1 is SGDLS, CDR2 YYNGEE, per germline. The CDR3 reads CASSVDNSGDYEQYF. DNA for the CDR3: TGTGCCAGCAGCGTAGATAACAGCGGAGACTACGAGCAGTACTTC.

The chain employs TRBV5-6 and TRBJ1-2; D gene unclear. The ends were cut back, 4 bases at V and 4 bases at J, with 11 bases in the middle. The length of the CDR3 is 13 residues. The germline CDR1 and CDR2 sequences are SGHDT and YYEEEE. Here the CDR3 DNA reads TGTGCCAGCAGCCCCGCCGGGGTCTATGGCTACACCTTC. Encoded protein: CASSPAGVYGYTF.

The chain is built from TRBV29-1 and TRBJ1-1; D not resolved. CDR3 length: 11 amino acids. The germline CDR1 and CDR2 sequences are SQVTM and ANQGSEA. V lost 7 bases to trimming and J lost 0 bases, with 6 bases between them. The CDR3 reads CSAPVNTEAFF. CDR3 coding DNA: TGCAGCGCCCCAGTGAACACTGAAGCTTTCTTT.

The chain is built from TRBV6-1 and TRBJ2-7; the D gene is possibly TRBD2 (5 bases). CDR1 is MNHNS, CDR2 SASEGT, per germline. V was pared by 4 bases and J by 3 bases, with 16 bases between. The length of the CDR3 is 15 residues. Written as DNA, the CDR3 is TGTGCCAGCAGTGCCTCTTTTAGTGGAGGCTACGAGCAGTACGTC. Its translation: CASSASFSGGYEQYV.